This T cell receptor (beta chain) was recorded in a study of lymphopenia after photon versus proton radiotherapy. Whole-study results and caveats: Larger post-nadir TCR diversity loss correlated inversely with survival in deceased patients. Photon-treated patients lost naive T cells and TCR diversity; proton-treated stayed stable.

With regard to this clone: What it binds is unknown.

Only in-frame clones appear in the TCRdb table, and some are missing; sequencing was by immunoSEQ multiplex PCR. This table holds fewer than 45,000 clones, around 84% found once. CDR3 length: 16 residues. Germline lookup yields CDR1 SGHDT and CDR2 YYEEEE. The germline V and J ends were trimmed by 3 bases and 0 bases, with 13 bases remaining between them. The chain recombines TRBV5-6 with TRBJ1-5; D not certain. The source was peripheral blood, collected from a patient treated with proton-based radiotherapy. This TCR came from a woman aged 70-85 years with pancreatic cancer. Some clones in this sample may be carry-over from other donors' samples. The CDR3 DNA sequence: TGTGCCAGCAGCTCTCGAGGACGGACTAGCAATCAGCCCCAGCATTTT. It yields the protein CASSSRGRTSNQPQHF.